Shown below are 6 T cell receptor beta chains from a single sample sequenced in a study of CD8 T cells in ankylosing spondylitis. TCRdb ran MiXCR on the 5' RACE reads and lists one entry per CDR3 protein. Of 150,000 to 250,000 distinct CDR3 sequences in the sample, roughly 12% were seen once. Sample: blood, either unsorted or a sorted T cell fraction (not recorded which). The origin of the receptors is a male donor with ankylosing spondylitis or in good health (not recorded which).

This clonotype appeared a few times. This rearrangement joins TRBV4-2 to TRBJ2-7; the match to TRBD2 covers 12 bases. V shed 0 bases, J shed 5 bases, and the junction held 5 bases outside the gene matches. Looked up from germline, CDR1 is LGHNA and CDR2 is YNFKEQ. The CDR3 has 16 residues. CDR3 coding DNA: TGTGCCAGCAGCCAAGAAGGGTCTAGCGGGGGGGACGAGCAGTACTTC. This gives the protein CASSQEGSSGGDEQYF.

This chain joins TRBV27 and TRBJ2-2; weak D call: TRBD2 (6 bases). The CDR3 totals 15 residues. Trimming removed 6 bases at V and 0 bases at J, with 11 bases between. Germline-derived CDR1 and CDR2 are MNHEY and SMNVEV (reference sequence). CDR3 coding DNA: TGTGCCAGCAGCCAGCTAGCGTCGAACACCGGGGAGCTGTTTTTT. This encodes CASSQLASNTGELFF.

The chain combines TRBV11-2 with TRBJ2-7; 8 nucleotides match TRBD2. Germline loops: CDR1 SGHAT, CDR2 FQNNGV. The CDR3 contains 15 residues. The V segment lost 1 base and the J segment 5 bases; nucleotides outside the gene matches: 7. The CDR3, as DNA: TGTGCCAGCAGCTTAGCCGGGAGGGCCCAGGACGAGCAGTACTTC. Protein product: CASSLAGRAQDEQYF.

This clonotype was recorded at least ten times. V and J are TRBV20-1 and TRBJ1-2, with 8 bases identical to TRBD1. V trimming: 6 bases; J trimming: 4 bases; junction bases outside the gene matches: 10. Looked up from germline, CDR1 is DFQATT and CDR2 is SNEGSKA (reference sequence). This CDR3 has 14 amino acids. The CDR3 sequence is CSAPETGESYGYTF. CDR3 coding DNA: TGCAGTGCCCCCGAGACAGGGGAAAGCTATGGCTACACCTTC.

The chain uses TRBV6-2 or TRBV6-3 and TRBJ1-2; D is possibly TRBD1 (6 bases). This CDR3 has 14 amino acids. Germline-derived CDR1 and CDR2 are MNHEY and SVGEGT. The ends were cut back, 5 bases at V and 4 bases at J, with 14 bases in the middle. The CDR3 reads CASSNDRSTYGYTF. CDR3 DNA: TGTGCCAGCAGTAACGACAGGTCGACCTATGGCTACACCTTC.

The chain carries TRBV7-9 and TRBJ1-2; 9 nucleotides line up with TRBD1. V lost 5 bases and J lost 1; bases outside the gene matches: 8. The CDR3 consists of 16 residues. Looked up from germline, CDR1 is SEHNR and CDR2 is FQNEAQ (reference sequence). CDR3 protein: CASSTSGTGINYGYTF. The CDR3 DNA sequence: TGTGCCAGCAGCACCTCCGGGACAGGGATTAACTATGGCTACACCTTC.